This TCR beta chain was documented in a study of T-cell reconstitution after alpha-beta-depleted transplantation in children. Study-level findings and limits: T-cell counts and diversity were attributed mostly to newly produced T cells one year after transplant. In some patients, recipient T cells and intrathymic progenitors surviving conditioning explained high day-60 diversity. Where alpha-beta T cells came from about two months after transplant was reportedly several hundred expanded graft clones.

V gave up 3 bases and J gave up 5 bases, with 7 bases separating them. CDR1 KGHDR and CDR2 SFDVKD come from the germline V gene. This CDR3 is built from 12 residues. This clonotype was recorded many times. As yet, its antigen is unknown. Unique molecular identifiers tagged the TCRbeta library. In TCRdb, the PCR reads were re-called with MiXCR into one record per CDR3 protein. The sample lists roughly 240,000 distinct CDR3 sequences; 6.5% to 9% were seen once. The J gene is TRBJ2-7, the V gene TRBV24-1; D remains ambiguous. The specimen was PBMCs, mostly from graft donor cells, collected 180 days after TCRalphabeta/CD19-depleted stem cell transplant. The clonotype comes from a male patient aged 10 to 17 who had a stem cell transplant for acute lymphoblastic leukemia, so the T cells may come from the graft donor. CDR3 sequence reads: CATSDRSDEQYF. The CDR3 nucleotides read TGTGCCACCAGTGATCGGAGCGACGAGCAGTACTTC.